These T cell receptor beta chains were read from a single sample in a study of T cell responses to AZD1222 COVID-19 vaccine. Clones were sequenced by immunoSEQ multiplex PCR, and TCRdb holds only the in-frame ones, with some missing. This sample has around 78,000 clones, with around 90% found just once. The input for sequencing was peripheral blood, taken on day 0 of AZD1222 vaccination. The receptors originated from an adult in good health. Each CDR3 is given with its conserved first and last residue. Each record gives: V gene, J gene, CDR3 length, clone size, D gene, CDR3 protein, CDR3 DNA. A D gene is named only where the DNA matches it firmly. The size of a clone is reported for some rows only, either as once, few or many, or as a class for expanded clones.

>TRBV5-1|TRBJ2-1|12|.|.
CASSLSWDEQFF
TGCGCCAGCAGCTTGAGCTGGGATGAGCAGTTCTTC
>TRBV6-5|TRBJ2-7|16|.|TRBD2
CASSSLGGTTSYEQYF
TGTGCCAGCAGTTCCTTAGGCGGGACTACCTCCTACGAGCAGTACTTC
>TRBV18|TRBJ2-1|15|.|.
CASSPEQGSSNEQFF
TGTGCCAGCTCACCGGAACAGGGCTCAAGCAATGAGCAGTTCTTC
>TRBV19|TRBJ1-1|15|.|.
CASNAGAGGIGEAFF
TGTGCCAGTAATGCCGGAGCGGGTGGGATTGGTGAAGCTTTCTTT
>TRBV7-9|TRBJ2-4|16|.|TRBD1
CASSPGQGRISNIQYF
TGTGCCAGCAGCCCTGGACAGGGGAGGATCTCTAACATTCAGTACTTC
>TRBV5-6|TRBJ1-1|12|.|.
CASSSALSEAFF
TGTGCCAGCAGCTCGGCCCTCAGTGAAGCTTTCTTT
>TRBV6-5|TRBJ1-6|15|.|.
CASSYSDREGSPLHF
TGTGCCAGCAGTTACTCCGACCGGGAGGGATCACCCCTCCACTTT
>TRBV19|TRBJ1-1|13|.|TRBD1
CASWAGGVTVAFF
TGTGCCAGCTGGGCAGGGGGCGTCACTGTAGCTTTCTTT
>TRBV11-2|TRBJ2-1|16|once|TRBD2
CASSLSSGSVYNEQFF
TGTGCCAGCAGCCTCTCTAGCGGGAGTGTTTACAATGAGCAGTTCTTC
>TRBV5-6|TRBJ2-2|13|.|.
CASSWWNTGELFF
TGTGCCAGCAGCTGGTGGAACACCGGGGAGCTGTTTTTT
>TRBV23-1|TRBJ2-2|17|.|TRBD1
CASSLQLKGARTGELFF
TGCGCCAGCAGTCTTCAGTTGAAGGGGGCGCGGACCGGGGAGCTGTTTTTT
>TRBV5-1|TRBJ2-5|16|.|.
CASSLEGSWGQETQYF
TGCGCCAGCAGCTTGGAGGGTAGTTGGGGCCAAGAGACCCAGTACTTC
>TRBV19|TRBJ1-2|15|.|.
CASSIVQAMYYGYTF
TGTGCCAGTAGTATAGTCCAGGCGATGTACTATGGCTACACCTTC
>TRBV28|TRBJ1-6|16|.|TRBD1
CASIEGGQGNNSPLHF
TGTGCCAGCATCGAGGGGGGACAGGGCAATAATTCACCCCTCCACTTT
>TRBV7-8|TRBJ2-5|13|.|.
CASSRGDRETQYF
TGTGCCAGCAGCCGGGGCGACCGAGAGACCCAGTACTTC
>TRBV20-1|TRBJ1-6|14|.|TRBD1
CSASGDRGNSPLHF
TGCAGTGCTAGTGGGGACAGGGGGAATTCACCCCTCCACTTT
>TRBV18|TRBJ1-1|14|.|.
CASSSRTVNTEAFF
TGTGCCAGCTCGTCCCGGACGGTGAACACTGAAGCTTTCTTT
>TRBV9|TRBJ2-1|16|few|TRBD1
CASSVAFGTGSDEQFF
TGTGCCAGCAGCGTAGCTTTTGGGACAGGGAGCGATGAGCAGTTCTTC
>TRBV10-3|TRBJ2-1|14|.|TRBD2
CAISGLASYNEQFF
TGTGCCATCAGCGGACTAGCCTCCTACAATGAGCAGTTCTTC
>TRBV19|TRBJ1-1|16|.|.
CASIGWDGTLVAEAFF
TGTGCCAGTATTGGATGGGATGGAACTTTGGTCGCGGAAGCTTTCTTT
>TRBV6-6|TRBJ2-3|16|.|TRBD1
CASSYPTGTGKDTQYF
TGTGCCAGCAGTTACCCTACTGGGACAGGGAAAGATACGCAGTATTTT
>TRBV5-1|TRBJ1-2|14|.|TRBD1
CASSRSEGAWGYTF
TGCGCCAGCAGCCGGTCCGAGGGGGCGTGGGGCTACACCTTC
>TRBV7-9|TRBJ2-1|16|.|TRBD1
CASSLGGTGGFNEQFF
TGTGCCAGCAGCTTAGGCGGGACAGGGGGTTTCAATGAGCAGTTCTTC
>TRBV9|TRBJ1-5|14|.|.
CASSAWGVNQPQHF
TGTGCCAGCAGCGCGTGGGGGGTCAATCAGCCCCAGCATTTT
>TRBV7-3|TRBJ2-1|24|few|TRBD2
CASSLTGRGWGEREASPVYNEQFF
TGTGCCAGCAGCTTAACCGGTCGTGGGTGGGGAGAGCGGGAGGCCTCTCCCGTCTACAATGAGCAGTTCTTC
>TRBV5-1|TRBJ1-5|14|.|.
CASSLDPEGEPQHF
TGCGCCAGCAGCTTGGACCCTGAAGGGGAGCCCCAGCATTTT
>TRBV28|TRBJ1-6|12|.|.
CASSWDSSPLHF
TGTGCCAGCAGTTGGGATAGCTCACCCCTCCACTTT
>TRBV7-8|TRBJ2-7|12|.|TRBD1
CASSTTGPEQYF
TGTGCCAGCAGTACGACAGGGCCCGAGCAGTACTTC
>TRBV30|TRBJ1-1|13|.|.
CAWKKGKDTEAFF
TGTGCCTGGAAAAAGGGGAAAGACACTGAAGCTTTCTTT
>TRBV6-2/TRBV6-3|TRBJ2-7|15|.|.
CASSYYRPSSYEQYF
TGTGCCAGCAGTTACTATAGGCCAAGCTCCTACGAGCAGTACTTC
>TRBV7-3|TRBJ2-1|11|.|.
CASSLGDEQFF
TGTGCCAGCAGCTTAGGGGATGAGCAGTTCTTC
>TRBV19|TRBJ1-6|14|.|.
CASSIMEFGSPLHF
TGTGCCAGTAGTATAATGGAGTTCGGTTCACCCCTCCACTTT
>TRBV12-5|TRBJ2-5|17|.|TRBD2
CASGLVWASGIQETQYF
TGTGCTAGTGGTTTGGTATGGGCTAGCGGGATCCAAGAGACCCAGTACTTC
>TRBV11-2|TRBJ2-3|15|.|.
CASSSGVGFPDTQYF
TGTGCCAGCAGCTCCGGAGTGGGATTTCCAGATACGCAGTATTTT
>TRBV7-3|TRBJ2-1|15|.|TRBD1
CASSVSPGGYNEQFF
TGTGCCAGCAGCGTTTCCCCAGGGGGTTACAATGAGCAGTTCTTC
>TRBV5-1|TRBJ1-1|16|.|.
CASGRGRSRANTEAFF
TGCGCCAGCGGACGGGGCCGGTCGAGGGCGAACACTGAAGCTTTCTTT
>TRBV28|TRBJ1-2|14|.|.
CASSLYASLYGYTF
TGTGCCAGCAGTTTATATGCGTCCCTCTATGGCTACACCTTC